This T cell receptor beta chain was observed in a study of blood T cell repertoires in COVID-19. Study in general: Donors in the United States, Italy and Spain gave samples during acute or convalescent COVID-19. PBMCs, B-cell-depleted T cells, or T cells provided the cDNA or gDNA that made up the material.

Original processing methods: Reference gene primer amplification gave nucleated cell count estimates. Assay: immunoSEQ multiplex PCR; the TCRdb copy retains only in-frame clones and omits some. V and J calls and clone size are given by that table; D and trimming were obtained from the DNA. The table records a few hundred thousand clones, 86% of them present only once. Sequencing was carried out using peripheral blood. The clonotype originates from a woman aged 25 to 39 with active or convalescent COVID-19.

This CDR3 reads CASIDTRTVRGAFF. The CDR3 DNA sequence: TGTGCCAGCATCGATACCCGGACAGTTCGGGGAGCTTTCTTT. This rearrangement joins TRBV28 to TRBJ1-1; possible D gene TRBD1, 6 bases. CDR3 length equals 14 residues. V was trimmed by 7 bases and J by 10 bases, leaving 22 bases between them. Germline V lookup: CDR1 MDHEN, CDR2 SYDVKM.